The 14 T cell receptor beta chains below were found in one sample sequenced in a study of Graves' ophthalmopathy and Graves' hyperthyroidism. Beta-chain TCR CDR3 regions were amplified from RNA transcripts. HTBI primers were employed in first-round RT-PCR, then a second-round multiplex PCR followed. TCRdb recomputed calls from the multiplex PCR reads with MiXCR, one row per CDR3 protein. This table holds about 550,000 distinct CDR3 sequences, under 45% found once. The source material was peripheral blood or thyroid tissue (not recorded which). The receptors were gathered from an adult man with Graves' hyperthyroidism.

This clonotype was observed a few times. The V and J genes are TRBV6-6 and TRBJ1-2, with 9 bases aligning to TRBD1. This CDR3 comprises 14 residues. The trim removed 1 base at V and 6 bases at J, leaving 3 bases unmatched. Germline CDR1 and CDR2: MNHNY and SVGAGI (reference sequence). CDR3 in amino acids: CASSYLQGADGYTF. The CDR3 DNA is TGTGCCAGCAGTTACTTACAGGGGGCGGATGGCTACACCTTC.

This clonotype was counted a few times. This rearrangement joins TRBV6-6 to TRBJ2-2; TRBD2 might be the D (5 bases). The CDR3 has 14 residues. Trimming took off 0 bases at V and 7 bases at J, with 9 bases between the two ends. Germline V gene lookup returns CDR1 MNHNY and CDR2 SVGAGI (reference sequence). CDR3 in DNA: TGTGCCAGCAGTTACTCGGAAGGAGGCGGGGAGCTGTTTTTT. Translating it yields CASSYSEGGGELFF.

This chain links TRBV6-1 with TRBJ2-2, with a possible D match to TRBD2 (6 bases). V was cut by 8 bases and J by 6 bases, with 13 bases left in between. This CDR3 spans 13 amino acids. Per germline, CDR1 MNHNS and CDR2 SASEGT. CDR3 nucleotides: TGTGCCAGCGGAGGAGGGTTGGCCGGGGAGCTGTTTTTT. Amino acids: CASGGGLAGELFF.

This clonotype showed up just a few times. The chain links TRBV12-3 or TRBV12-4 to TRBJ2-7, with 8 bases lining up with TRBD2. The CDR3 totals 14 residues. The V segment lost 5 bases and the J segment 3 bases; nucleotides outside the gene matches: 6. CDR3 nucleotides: TGTGCCAGCAGTCCTCGAGCGGGAGACTACGAGCAGTACTTC. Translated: CASSPRAGDYEQYF.

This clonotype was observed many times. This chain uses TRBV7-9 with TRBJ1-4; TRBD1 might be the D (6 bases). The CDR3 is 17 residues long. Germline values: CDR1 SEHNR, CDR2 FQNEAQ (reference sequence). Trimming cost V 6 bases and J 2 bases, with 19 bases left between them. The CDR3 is CASSGFDEGGTNEKLFF. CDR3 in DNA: TGTGCCAGCAGTGGATTCGACGAGGGGGGCACTAATGAAAAACTGTTTTTT.

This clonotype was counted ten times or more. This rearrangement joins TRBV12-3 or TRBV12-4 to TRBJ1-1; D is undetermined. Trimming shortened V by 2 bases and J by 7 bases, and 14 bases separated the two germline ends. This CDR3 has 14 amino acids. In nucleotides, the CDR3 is TGTGCCAGCAGTTTAATGGGGAGGATGGGTGAAGCTTTCTTT. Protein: CASSLMGRMGEAFF.

This chain's CDR3 is CASSFHGGAVTEAFF. CDR3 nucleotides: TGTGCCAGCAGCTTTCACGGGGGCGCGGTCACTGAAGCTTTCTTT. This rearrangement joins TRBV5-4 to TRBJ1-1; D possibly corresponds to TRBD1 (6 bases). The CDR3 has 15 residues. V lost 2 bases to trimming and J lost 4 bases, with 15 bases between them. In germline, CDR1 is SGHNT, CDR2 YYREEE (reference sequence).

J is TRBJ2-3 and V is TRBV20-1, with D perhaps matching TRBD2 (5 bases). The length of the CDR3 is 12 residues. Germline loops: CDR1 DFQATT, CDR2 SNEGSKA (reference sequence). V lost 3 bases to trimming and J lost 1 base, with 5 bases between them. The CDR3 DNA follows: TGCAGTGCTAGCGGGGGCACAGATACGCAGTATTTT. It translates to CSASGGTDTQYF.

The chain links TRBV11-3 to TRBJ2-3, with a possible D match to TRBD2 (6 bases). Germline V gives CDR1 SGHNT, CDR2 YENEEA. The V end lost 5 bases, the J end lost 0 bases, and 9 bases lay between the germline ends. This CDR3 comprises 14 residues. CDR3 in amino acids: CASSRLGSTDTQYF. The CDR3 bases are TGTGCCAGCAGCAGACTAGGTAGCACAGATACGCAGTATTTT. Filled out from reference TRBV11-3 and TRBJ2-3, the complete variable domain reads EAGVVQSPRYKIIEKKQPVAFWCNPISGHNTLYWYLQNLGQGPELLIRYENEEAVDDSQLPKDRFSAERLKGVDSTLKIQPAELGDSAVYLCASSRLGSTDTQYFGPGTRLTVL.

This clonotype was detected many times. CDR3 nucleotide sequence: TGCGCCAGCAGCCAGAATATACAGGGCCCCTACGAGCAGTACTTC. Translating it yields CASSQNIQGPYEQYF. The V gene is TRBV4-1, the J gene TRBJ2-7; TRBD1 might be the D (6 bases). V lost 3 bases and J 2 bases, leaving 14 bases between the germline ends. The CDR3 loop spans 15 amino acids. Germline V lookup: CDR1 MGHRA, CDR2 YSYEKL.

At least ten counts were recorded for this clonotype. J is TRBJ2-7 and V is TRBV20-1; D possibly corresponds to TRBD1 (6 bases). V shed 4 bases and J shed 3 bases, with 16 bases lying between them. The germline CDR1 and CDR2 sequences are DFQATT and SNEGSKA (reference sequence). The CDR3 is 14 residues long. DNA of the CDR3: TGCAGTGCTACCGACTTCCAGGGGAACTACGAGCAGTACTTC. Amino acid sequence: CSATDFQGNYEQYF.

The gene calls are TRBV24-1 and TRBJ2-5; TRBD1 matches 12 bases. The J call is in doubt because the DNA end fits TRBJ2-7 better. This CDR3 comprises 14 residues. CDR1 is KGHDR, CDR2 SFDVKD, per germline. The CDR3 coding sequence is TGTGCCACCAAGGGGACAGGGGGCACCTACGAGCAGTACTTC. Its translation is CATKGTGGTYEQYF.

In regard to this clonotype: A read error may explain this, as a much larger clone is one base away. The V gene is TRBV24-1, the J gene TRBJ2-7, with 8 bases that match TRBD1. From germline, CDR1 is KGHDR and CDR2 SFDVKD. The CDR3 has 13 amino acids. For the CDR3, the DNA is TGTGCCACCAGTGATTCACGCCGGGACAGGAGGTTCTTC. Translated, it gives CATSDSRRDRRFF.

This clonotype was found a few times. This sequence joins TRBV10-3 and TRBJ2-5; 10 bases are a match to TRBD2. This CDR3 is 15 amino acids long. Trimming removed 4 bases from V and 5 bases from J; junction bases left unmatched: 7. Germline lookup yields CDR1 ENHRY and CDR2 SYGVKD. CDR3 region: CAISGLAGAGETQYF. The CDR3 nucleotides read TGTGCCATCAGTGGGCTAGCGGGGGCTGGGGAGACCCAGTACTTC.